This TCR beta chain was retrieved from a study of control samples from healthy donors and cancer patients. TCRdb's copy holds only in-frame clones and misses some; the assay was immunoSEQ multiplex PCR. The table lists about 98,000 clones, 75% to 85% of them singletons. The specimen sequenced was blood. The receptor's source is a woman in her twenties or thirties in good health.

The CDR3 here is CASSLGNGGSYNEQFF. DNA for the CDR3: TGTGCCAGCAGCTTAGGAAATGGGGGTTCCTACAATGAGCAGTTCTTC. The chain combines TRBV7-2 with TRBJ2-1; D could derive from TRBD1 or TRBD2 (5 bases each). The CDR3 consists of 16 residues. Germline loops: CDR1 SGHTA, CDR2 FQGNSA. V lost 1 base, J lost 1 base, and 11 bases lay in between.